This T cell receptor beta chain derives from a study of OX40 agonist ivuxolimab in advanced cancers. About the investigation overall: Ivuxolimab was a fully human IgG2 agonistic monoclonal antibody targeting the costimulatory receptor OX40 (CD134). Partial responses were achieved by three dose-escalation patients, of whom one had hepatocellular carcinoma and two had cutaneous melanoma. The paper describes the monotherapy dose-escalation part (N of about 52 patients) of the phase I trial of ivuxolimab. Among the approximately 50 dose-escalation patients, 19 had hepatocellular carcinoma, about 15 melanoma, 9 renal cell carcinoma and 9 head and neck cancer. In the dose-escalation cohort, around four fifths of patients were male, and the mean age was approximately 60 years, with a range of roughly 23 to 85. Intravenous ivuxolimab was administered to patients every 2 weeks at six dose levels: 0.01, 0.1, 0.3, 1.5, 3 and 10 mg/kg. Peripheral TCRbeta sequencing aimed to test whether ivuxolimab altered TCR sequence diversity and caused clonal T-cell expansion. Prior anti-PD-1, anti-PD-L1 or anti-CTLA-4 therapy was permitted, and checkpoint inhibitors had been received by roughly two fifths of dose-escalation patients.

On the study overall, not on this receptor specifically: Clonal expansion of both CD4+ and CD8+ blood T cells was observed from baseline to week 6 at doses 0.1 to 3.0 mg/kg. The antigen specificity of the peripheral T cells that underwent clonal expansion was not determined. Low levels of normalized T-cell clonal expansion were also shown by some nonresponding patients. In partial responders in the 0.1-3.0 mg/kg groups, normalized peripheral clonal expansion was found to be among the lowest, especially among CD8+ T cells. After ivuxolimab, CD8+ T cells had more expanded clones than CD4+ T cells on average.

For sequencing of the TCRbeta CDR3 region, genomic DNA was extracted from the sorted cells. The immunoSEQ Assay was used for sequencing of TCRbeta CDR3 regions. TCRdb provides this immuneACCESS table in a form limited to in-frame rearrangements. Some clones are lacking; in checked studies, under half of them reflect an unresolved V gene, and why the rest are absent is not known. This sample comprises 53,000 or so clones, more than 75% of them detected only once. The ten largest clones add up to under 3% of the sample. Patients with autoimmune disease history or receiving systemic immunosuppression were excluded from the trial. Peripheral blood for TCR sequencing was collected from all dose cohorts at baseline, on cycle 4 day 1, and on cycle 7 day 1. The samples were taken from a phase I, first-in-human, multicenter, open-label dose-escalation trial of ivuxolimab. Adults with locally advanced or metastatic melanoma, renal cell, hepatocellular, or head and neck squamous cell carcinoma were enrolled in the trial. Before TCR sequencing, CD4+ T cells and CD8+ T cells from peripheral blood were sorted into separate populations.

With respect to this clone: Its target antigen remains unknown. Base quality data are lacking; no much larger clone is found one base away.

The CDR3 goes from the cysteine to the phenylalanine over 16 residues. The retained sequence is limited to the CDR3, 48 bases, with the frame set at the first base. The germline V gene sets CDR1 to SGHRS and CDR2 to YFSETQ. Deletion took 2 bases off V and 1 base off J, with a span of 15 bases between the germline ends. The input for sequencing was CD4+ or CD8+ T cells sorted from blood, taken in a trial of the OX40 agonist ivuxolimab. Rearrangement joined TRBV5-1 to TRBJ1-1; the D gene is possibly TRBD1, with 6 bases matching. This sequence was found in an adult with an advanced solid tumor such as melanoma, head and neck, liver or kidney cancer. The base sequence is TGCGCCAGCAGCTTCGGGGATCGAGGGGGGAACACTGAAGCTTTCTTT. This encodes CASSFGDRGGNTEAFF.